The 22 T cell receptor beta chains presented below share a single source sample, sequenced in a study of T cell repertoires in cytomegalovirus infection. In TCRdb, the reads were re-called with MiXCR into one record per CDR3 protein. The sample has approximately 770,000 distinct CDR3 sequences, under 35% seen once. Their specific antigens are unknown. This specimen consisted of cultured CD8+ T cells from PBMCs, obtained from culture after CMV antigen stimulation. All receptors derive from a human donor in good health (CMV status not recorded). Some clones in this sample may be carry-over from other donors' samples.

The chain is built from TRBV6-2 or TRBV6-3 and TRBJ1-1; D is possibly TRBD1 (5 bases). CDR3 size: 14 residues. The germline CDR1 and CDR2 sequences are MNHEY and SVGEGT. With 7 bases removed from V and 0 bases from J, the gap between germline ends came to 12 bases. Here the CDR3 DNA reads TGTGCCAGCATCACTCGACAGATGAACACTGAAGCTTTCTTT. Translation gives CASITRQMNTEAFF.

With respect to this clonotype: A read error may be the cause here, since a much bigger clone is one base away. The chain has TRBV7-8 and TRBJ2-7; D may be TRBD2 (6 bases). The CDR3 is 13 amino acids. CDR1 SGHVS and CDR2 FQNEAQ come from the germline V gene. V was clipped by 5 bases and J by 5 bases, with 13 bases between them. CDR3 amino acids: CASSNLAQDEQYV. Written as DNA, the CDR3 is TGTGCCAGCAGCAACCTAGCGCAGGACGAGCAGTACGTC.

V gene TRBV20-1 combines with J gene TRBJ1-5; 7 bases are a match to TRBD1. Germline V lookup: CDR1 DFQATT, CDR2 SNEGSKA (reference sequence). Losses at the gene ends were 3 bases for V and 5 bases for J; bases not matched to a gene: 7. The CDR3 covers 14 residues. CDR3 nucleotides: TGCAGTGCTAGGACAGGGAAGGGGGATCAGCCCCAGCATTTT. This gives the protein CSARTGKGDQPQHF.

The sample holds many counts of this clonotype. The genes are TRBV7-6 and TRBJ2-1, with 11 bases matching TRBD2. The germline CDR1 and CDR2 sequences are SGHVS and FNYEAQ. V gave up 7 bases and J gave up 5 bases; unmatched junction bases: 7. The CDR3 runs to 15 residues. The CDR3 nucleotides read TGTGCCAGCACTAAACTAGCGGGGGTCGACAATGAGCAGTTCTTC. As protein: CASTKLAGVDNEQFF.

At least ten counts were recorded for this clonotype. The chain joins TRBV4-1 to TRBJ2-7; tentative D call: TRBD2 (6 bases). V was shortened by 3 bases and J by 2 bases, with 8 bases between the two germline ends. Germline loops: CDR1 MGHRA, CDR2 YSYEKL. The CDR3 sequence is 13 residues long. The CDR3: CASSQGGAYEQYF. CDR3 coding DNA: TGCGCCAGCAGCCAGGGGGGAGCCTACGAGCAGTACTTC.

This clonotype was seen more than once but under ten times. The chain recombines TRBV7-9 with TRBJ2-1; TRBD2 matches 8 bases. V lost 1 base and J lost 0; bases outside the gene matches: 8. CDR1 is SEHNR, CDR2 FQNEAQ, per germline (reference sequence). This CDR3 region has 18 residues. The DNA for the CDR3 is TGTGCCAGCAGCTTAGGGCGGGAGGATTCTTACTCCTACAATGAGCAGTTCTTC. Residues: CASSLGREDSYSYNEQFF.

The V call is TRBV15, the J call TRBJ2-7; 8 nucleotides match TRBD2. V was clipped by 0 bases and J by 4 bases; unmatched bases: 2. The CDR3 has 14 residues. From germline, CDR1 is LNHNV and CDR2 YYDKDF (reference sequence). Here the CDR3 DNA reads TGTGCCACCAGCAGAGAACTAGCGGAATACGAGCAGTACGTC. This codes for CATSRELAEYEQYV.

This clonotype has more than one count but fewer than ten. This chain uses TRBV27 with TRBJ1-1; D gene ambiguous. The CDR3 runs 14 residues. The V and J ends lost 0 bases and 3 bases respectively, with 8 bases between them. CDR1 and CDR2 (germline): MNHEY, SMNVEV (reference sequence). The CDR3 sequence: CASSLSRLYTEAFF. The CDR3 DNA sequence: TGTGCCAGCAGTTTATCTAGACTGTACACTGAAGCTTTCTTT.

The CDR3 loop reads CASSQRTDGNYGYTF. CDR3 DNA: TGCGCCAGCAGCCAACGTACCGACGGTAACTATGGCTACACCTTC. The chain employs TRBV4-1 and TRBJ1-2; D is ambiguous. The CDR3 runs 15 residues. Germline V gene lookup returns CDR1 MGHRA and CDR2 YSYEKL. Deletions cut 2 bases from V and 1 base from J, with 11 bases between.

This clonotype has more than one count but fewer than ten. Here the CDR3 reads CASSIKPNTEAFF. The CDR3 region has the DNA TGTGCCAGTAGTATAAAACCGAACACTGAAGCTTTCTTT. J is TRBJ1-1 and V is TRBV19; D not certain. This CDR3 contains 13 residues. Deletions cut 2 bases from V and 1 base from J, with 5 bases between. CDR1 and CDR2 from the germline V gene are LNHDA and SQIVND (reference sequence).

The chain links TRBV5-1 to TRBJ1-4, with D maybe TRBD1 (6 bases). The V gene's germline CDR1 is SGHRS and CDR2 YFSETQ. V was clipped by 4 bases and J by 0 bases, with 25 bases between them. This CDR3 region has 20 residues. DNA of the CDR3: TGCGCCAGCAGCCCATTTCAACGGGGGCAAACCCCACCAACTAATGAAAAACTGTTTTTT. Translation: CASSPFQRGQTPPTNEKLFF.

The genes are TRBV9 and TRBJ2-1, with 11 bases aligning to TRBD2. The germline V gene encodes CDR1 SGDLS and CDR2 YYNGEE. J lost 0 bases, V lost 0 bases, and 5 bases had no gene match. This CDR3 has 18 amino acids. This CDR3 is CASSVDSGGVSSYNEQFF. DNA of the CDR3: TGTGCCAGCAGCGTAGATAGCGGGGGGGTTAGCTCCTACAATGAGCAGTTCTTC. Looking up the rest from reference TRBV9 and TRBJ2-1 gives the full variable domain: DSGVTQTPKHLITATGQRVTLRCSPRSGDLSVYWYQQSLDQGLQFLIQYYNGEERAKGNILERFSAQQFPDLHSELNLSSLELGDSALYFCASSVDSGGVSSYNEQFFGPGTRLTVL.

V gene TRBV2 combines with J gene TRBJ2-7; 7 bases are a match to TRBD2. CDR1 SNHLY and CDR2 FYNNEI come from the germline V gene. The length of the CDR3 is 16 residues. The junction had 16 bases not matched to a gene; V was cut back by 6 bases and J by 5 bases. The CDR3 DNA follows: TGTGCCAGCAGCTCACAAAAAATCCGGGAGGCTCACGAGCAGTACTTC. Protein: CASSSQKIREAHEQYF.

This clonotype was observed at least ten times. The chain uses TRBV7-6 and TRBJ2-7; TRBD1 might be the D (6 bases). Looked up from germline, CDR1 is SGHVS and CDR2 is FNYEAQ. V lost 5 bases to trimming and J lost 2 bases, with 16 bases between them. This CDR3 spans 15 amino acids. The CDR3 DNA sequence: TGTGCCAGCAGCCCTAGGGTTTCAGGGGCCTACGAGCAGTACTTC. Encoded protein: CASSPRVSGAYEQYF.

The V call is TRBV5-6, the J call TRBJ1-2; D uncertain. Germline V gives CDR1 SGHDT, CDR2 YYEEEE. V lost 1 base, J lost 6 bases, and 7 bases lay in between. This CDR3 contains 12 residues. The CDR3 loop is CASSLPNDGYTF. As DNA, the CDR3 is TGTGCCAGCAGCTTGCCGAACGATGGCTACACCTTC.

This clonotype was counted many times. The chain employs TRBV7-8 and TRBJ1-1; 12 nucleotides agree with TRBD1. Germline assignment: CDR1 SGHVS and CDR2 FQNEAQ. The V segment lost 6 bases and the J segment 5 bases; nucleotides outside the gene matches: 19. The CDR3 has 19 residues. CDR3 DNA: TGTGCCAGCAGACAGTCCCGGGACAGGGGGCCGGGGTCTAAGACTGAAGCTTTCTTT. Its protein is CASRQSRDRGPGSKTEAFF.

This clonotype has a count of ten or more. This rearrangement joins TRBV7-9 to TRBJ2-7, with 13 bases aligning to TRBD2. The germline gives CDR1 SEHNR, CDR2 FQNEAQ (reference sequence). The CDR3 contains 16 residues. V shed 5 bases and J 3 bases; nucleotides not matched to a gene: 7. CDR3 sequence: CASSALTSGGLYEQYF. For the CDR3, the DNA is TGTGCCAGCAGCGCTCTGACTAGCGGGGGGCTCTACGAGCAGTACTTC.

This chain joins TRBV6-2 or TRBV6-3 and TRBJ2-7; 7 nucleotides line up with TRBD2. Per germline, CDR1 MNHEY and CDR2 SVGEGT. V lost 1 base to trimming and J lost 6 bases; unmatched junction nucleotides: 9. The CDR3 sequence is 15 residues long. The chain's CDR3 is CASSYLGGGSAEQYV. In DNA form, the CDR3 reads TGTGCCAGCAGTTACTTGGGGGGGGGTAGCGCCGAGCAGTACGTC.

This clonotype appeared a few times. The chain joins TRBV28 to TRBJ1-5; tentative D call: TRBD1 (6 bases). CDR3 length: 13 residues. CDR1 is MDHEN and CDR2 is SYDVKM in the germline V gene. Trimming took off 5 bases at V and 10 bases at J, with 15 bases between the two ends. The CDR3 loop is CASSLPMDSPQHF. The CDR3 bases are TGTGCCAGCAGTCTCCCCATGGACAGTCCCCAGCATTTT. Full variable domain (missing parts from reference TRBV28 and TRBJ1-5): DVKVTQSSRYLVKRTGEKVFLECVQDMDHENMFWYRQDPGLGLRLIYFSYDVKMKEKGDIPEGYSVSREKKERFSLILESASTNQTSMYLCASSLPMDSPQHFGDGTRLSIL.

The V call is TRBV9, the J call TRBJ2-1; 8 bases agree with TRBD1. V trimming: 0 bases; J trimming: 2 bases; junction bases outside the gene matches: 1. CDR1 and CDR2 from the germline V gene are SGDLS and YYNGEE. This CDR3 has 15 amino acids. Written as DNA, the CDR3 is TGTGCCAGCAGCGTAGGGGACAGGCCCTACAATGAGCAGTTCTTC. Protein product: CASSVGDRPYNEQFF.

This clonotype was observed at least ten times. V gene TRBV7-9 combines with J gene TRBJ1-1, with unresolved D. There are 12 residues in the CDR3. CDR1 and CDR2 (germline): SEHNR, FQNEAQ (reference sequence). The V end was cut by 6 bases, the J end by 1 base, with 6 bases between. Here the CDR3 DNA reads TGTGCCAGCAGGGCAGGGAACACTGAAGCTTTCTTT. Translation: CASRAGNTEAFF.

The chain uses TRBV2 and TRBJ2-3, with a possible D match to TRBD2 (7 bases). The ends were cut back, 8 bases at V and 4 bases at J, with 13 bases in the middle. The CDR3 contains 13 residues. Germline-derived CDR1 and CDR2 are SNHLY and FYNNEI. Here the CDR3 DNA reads TGTGCCAGCCTGGAGGGGGGGTCAGATACGCAGTATTTT. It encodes CASLEGGSDTQYF.